One and the same sample provided the 23 T cell receptor beta chains below, sequenced in a study of control samples from healthy donors and cancer patients. Some clones are missing from TCRdb's copy, which holds only in-frame ones; the method was immunoSEQ multiplex PCR. The sample has about 79,000 clones, approximately 93% seen once. Input material: PBMCs. These TCRs come from a woman aged 40 to 55 with lung cancer.

The chain recombines TRBV18 with TRBJ1-5; D might be TRBD1 (5 bases). Trimming removed 3 bases from V and 0 bases from J, with 12 bases in between. Germline V gene sequence: CDR1 KGHSH, CDR2 LQKENI. The CDR3 has 16 amino acids. This CDR3 reads CASSPGGTSSNQPQHF. For the CDR3, the DNA is TGTGCCAGCTCACCTGGCGGGACGTCTAGCAATCAGCCCCAGCATTTT.

The chain couples TRBV6-5 to TRBJ1-1; D not resolved. The V gene's germline CDR1 is MNHEY and CDR2 SVGAGI. V lost 2 bases and J 11 bases, leaving 9 bases between the germline ends. The CDR3 spans 11 residues. The CDR3 loop reads CASSYAGSAFF. The CDR3, as DNA: TGTGCCAGCAGTTACGCGGGGAGCGCTTTCTTT.

This chain uses TRBV6-5 with TRBJ1-2; 7 nucleotides match TRBD1. The germline V gene has CDR1 MNHEY and CDR2 SVGAGI. V shed 7 bases and J 6 bases; nucleotides not matched to a gene: 5. The CDR3 runs to 12 residues. The CDR3 loop is CASTRDRDGYTF. The CDR3 DNA reads as TGTGCCAGCACCAGGGACAGAGATGGCTACACCTTC.

The chain uses TRBV5-1 and TRBJ2-3; no firm D call. CDR3 size: 15 residues. CDR1 and CDR2 from the germline V gene are SGHRS and YFSETQ. Trimming cost V 5 bases and J 1 base, with 14 bases left between them. The CDR3 sequence: CASRQGSTGTDTQYF. The CDR3 DNA sequence: TGCGCCAGCAGGCAAGGTAGCACGGGCACAGATACGCAGTATTTT.

The chain couples TRBV12-5 to TRBJ2-5; D remains unclear. This CDR3 spans 15 amino acids. Trimming stripped 1 base from V and 1 base from J, with 10 bases between. Germline loops: CDR1 LGHNT, CDR2 FRNRAP. The CDR3 nucleotides read TGTGCTAGTGGTTTGGAAAGGCTAAGCCAAGAGACCCAGTACTTC. Its translation is CASGLERLSQETQYF.

The chain has TRBV28 and TRBJ1-3, with D possibly being TRBD1 (5 bases). V lost 8 bases to trimming and J lost 0 bases, with 11 bases between them. There are 14 residues in the CDR3. In germline, CDR1 is MDHEN, CDR2 SYDVKM. CDR3 sequence (DNA): TGTGCCAGCGGGGACGTATACTCTGGAAACACCATATATTTT. This sequence encodes CASGDVYSGNTIYF.

In DNA form, the CDR3 reads TGTGCCAGTAGTATAGATGGGGTGGATCCCCGGGCTTTCTTT. As protein: CASSIDGVDPRAFF. V usage is TRBV19 and J usage is TRBJ1-1; no clear D gene. Between the trimmed V and J ends, which lost 0 bases and 11 bases, there was a span of 16 bases. The germline V gene encodes CDR1 LNHDA and CDR2 SQIVND (reference sequence). The CDR3 covers 14 residues.

This chain uses TRBV27 with TRBJ2-1, with 7 positions matching TRBD1. The CDR3 has 15 amino acids. CDR1 is MNHEY and CDR2 is SMNVEV in the germline V gene (reference sequence). V lost 4 bases to trimming and J lost 9 bases; unmatched junction nucleotides: 12. The CDR3 region is CASSSGAANRGEQFF. In DNA, the CDR3 is TGTGCCAGCAGTTCCGGGGCAGCCAACAGGGGTGAGCAGTTCTTC.

This clone was seen only a few times. This chain joins TRBV6-5 and TRBJ1-1, with D perhaps matching TRBD1 (6 bases). Trimming cost V 5 bases and J 1 base, with 8 bases left between them. This CDR3 region has 13 residues. In germline, CDR1 is MNHEY, CDR2 SVGAGI. In nucleotides, the CDR3 is TGTGCCAGCAGTAAGACAGGGAACACTGAAGCTTTCTTT. This gives the protein CASSKTGNTEAFF.

This clone was seen more than once but under ten times. The genes are TRBV10-3 and TRBJ2-7; 7 bases align to TRBD2. J lost 0 bases, V lost 6 bases, and 8 bases had no gene match. The CDR3 totals 15 residues. Per the germline V gene, CDR1 is ENHRY and CDR2 is SYGVKD. The DNA of the CDR3 is TGTGCCATCAGGGAAAGCGGGGATGACTCCTACGAGCAGTACTTC. It yields the protein CAIRESGDDSYEQYF.

J is TRBJ2-7 and V is TRBV19; 7 nucleotides match TRBD2. Germline values: CDR1 LNHDA, CDR2 SQIVND (reference sequence). V dropped 5 bases and J dropped 2; count of bases not matched to a gene: 9. The CDR3 sequence is 15 residues long. The CDR3 DNA is TGTGCCAGTAGTGCAGAAAGCGGGGATCCCTACGAGCAGTACTTC. Translation gives CASSAESGDPYEQYF.

The chain recombines TRBV6-5 with TRBJ1-5, with D uncertain. Trimming left V 6 bases short and J 2 bases short, with 8 bases between. CDR3 length: 13 residues. The germline V gene encodes CDR1 MNHEY and CDR2 SVGAGI. The CDR3 coding sequence is TGTGCCAGCAGACCTAACCGCAATCAGCCCCAGCATTTT. Amino acids: CASRPNRNQPQHF.

V usage is TRBV12-3 or TRBV12-4 and J usage is TRBJ1-1; 8 bases are shared with TRBD1. The CDR3 covers 13 residues. The V gene end was trimmed by 7 bases and the J gene end by 5 bases; junction bases not matched to a gene: 6. This CDR3 is CASTADRATEAFF. The CDR3 bases are TGTGCCAGCACCGCGGACAGGGCAACTGAAGCTTTCTTT.

This chain joins TRBV13 and TRBJ1-2; D remains ambiguous. Trimming cost V 0 bases and J 8 bases, with 7 bases left between them. CDR3 length equals 12 residues. The germline V gene encodes CDR1 PRHDT and CDR2 FYEKMQ (reference sequence). CDR3 DNA sequence: TGTGCCAGCAGCTTAGGCCGAGAAGGCTACACCTTC. Protein sequence: CASSLGREGYTF.

V and J are TRBV5-6 and TRBJ2-3; D ambiguous. Germline V gene lookup returns CDR1 SGHDT and CDR2 YYEEEE. V lost 0 bases, J lost 5 bases, and 4 bases lay in between. This CDR3 is 12 amino acids long. The CDR3 DNA reads TGTGCCAGCAGCTTGGATGTAGATACGCAGTATTTT. This codes for CASSLDVDTQYF.

J is TRBJ1-5 and V is TRBV5-5, with unresolved D. The V gene lost 4 bases and the J gene lost 5 bases, with 16 bases spanning the gap. This CDR3 has 15 residues. Germline lookup yields CDR1 SGHKS and CDR2 YYEKEE (reference sequence). CDR3 DNA: TGTGCCAGCAGCGGGATCATCGGTGGGTATCAGCCCCAGCATTTT. Protein sequence: CASSGIIGGYQPQHF.

The CDR3 region is CASGPDSGANVLTF. The CDR3, as DNA: TGTGCCAGCGGTCCTGACTCTGGGGCCAACGTCCTGACTTTC. The rearrangement joins TRBV4-2 to TRBJ2-6; D uncertain. The germline V gene encodes CDR1 LGHNA and CDR2 YNFKEQ. V was shortened by 8 bases and J by 0 bases, with 8 bases between the two germline ends. This CDR3 contains 14 residues.

The chain carries TRBV5-1 and TRBJ2-5, with 9 bases fitting TRBD1. The CDR3 is 15 residues long. The J segment lost 5 bases and the V segment lost 2 bases, leaving 7 bases of the junction unmatched. Germline CDR1 is SGHRS and CDR2 is YFSETQ. The CDR3 DNA is TGCGCCAGCAGCTTTGGACAGGGGAAGTCTGAGACCCAGTACTTC. This translates into CASSFGQGKSETQYF.

The chain joins TRBV4-1 to TRBJ1-5, with D unclear. The V and J ends lost 4 bases and 2 bases respectively, with 18 bases between them. Germline V gene sequence: CDR1 MGHRA, CDR2 YSYEKL. The length of the CDR3 is 17 residues. DNA of the CDR3: TGCGCCAGCAGCCCCGAAGTCTTGGGCTATGGCAATCAGCCCCAGCATTTT. This sequence encodes CASSPEVLGYGNQPQHF.

The chain combines TRBV9 with TRBJ1-1; D gene ambiguous. The CDR3 runs 15 residues. The germline gives CDR1 SGDLS, CDR2 YYNGEE. Trimming removed 1 base at V and 1 base at J, with 11 bases between. The CDR3 DNA reads as TGTGCCAGCAGCGTATTGGCAGACCCGAACACTGAAGCTTTCTTT. Translation: CASSVLADPNTEAFF.

The count of this clone is one. The chain has TRBV4-1 and TRBJ2-7; tentatively, D is TRBD1 (6 bases). The CDR3 spans 13 residues. Trimming took 5 bases from V and 4 from J, leaving 12 bases between them. Germline loops: CDR1 MGHRA, CDR2 YSYEKL. The CDR3 DNA reads as TGCGCCAGCAGCAAACAGAGGGGGTACGAGCAGTACTTC. It yields the protein CASSKQRGYEQYF.

The J gene is TRBJ1-4, the V gene TRBV2; 10 positions match TRBD1. The junction had 6 bases not matched to a gene; V was cut back by 1 base and J by 7 bases. The CDR3 is 16 amino acids. The germline CDR1 and CDR2 sequences are SNHLY and FYNNEI. CDR3 region: CASSEVFWDRGEKLFF. CDR3 nucleotides: TGTGCCAGCAGTGAAGTATTTTGGGACAGGGGTGAAAAACTGTTTTTT.

The chain combines TRBV5-1 with TRBJ2-6; the match to TRBD1 covers 8 bases. This CDR3 contains 16 residues. Germline V gene data show CDR1 as SGHRS and CDR2 as YFSETQ. V lost 4 bases and J lost 1; bases outside the gene matches: 4. CDR3 DNA: TGCGCCAGCAGCCCTGACAGGGGTTCTGGGGCCAACGTCCTGACTTTC. Encoded protein: CASSPDRGSGANVLTF.